This TCR beta chain was captured in a study of a mutant IDH1 vaccine in newly diagnosed glioma. Time point here: baseline, week 1 (first vaccination visit). The sample's treatment: pre-vaccination baseline after standard-of-care therapy. Data came from immunoSEQ multiplex PCR; TCRdb stores just in-frame clones and leaves some out. The sample lists fewer than 45,000 clones, 80% to 95% occurring once. This sequence was found in a young man with glioma. The sequencing here drew on PBMCs, taken from a glioma patient treated with radiotherapy, temozolomide or both.

CDR3 region: CASATLAPQETQYF. CDR3 bases: TGTGCCAGCGCGACTCTAGCGCCACAAGAGACCCAGTACTTC. The rearrangement joins TRBV28 to TRBJ2-5; perhaps TRBD2 as D (6 bases). This CDR3 has 14 amino acids. CDR1 is MDHEN and CDR2 is SYDVKM in the germline V gene. Trimming took off 8 bases at V and 2 bases at J, with 15 bases between the two ends.